Listed here are 27 T cell receptor beta chains from one sample, sequenced in a study of blood T cell repertoires in COVID-19. Assay: immunoSEQ multiplex PCR; the TCRdb copy retains only in-frame clones and omits some. The sample consists of 200,000 to 250,000 clones, around 90% of them appearing once. Material for sequencing was PBMCs or T cells enriched from blood (not recorded which). Every receptor here comes from a man aged 25 to 40 who had recovered from COVID-19.

This clone has only a few counts. The chain has TRBV2 and TRBJ1-3, with 7 positions matching TRBD1. This CDR3 spans 15 amino acids. J gave up 4 bases and V 4 bases, and 7 bases lay outside the gene matches. Germline CDR1 SNHLY, CDR2 FYNNEI. CDR3 in amino acids: CASSVGTVGGNTIYF. CDR3 bases: TGTGCCAGCAGTGTTGGGACAGTGGGGGGAAACACCATATATTTT. Full variable domain (remainder filled in from reference TRBV2 and TRBJ1-3): EPEVTQTPSHQVTQMGQEVILRCVPISNHLYFYWYRQILGQKVEFLVSFYNNEISEKSEIFDDQFSVERPDGSNFTLKIRSTKLEDSAMYFCASSVGTVGGNTIYFGEGSWLTVV.

Of note for this clone: A read error is likely, as this CDR3 ends without the conserved phenylalanine or tryptophan. The DNA is left out, because the CDR3 cannot be placed on it with certainty; the CDR3 is given as TCRdb lists it. The chain employs TRBV30 and TRBJ2-3; TRBD1 was called by the table and not checked on the DNA. With termini counted, the CDR3 has 13 amino acids. Germline-derived CDR1 and CDR2 are GTSNPN and SVGIG (reference sequence). CDR3 in amino acids: CAWSATRQGGLLV.

The CDR3 loop is CASSFTPGDSGNTIYF. The CDR3 DNA reads TGTGCCAGCAGTTTCACCCCAGGGGACTCTGGAAACACCATATATTTT. The genes are TRBV6-5 and TRBJ1-3, with a possible D match to TRBD1 (6 bases). The CDR3 covers 16 residues. The V gene's germline CDR1 is MNHEY and CDR2 SVGAGI. Trimming left V 4 bases short and J 0 bases short, with 13 bases between.

The rearrangement uses TRBV2 and TRBJ1-2, with 11 bases that match TRBD1. V shed 6 bases, J shed 6 bases, and the junction held 3 bases outside the gene matches. Germline loops: CDR1 SNHLY, CDR2 FYNNEI. The CDR3 loop spans 13 amino acids. The CDR3 nucleotides are TGTGCCAGCAGAAGGGGACAGGGGGATGGCTACACCTTC. Protein: CASRRGQGDGYTF.

Only a few counts were recorded for this clone. The genes are TRBV5-1 and TRBJ1-6, with 7 bases that match TRBD1. The V segment lost 2 bases and the J segment 7 bases; nucleotides outside the gene matches: 6. The CDR3 sequence is 15 residues long. From germline, CDR1 is SGHRS and CDR2 YFSETQ. CDR3 region: CASSLTGTANSPLHF. The CDR3 nucleotides read TGCGCCAGCAGCTTAACCGGGACAGCAAATTCACCCCTCCACTTT. The whole variable domain, filled in from reference TRBV5-1 and TRBJ1-6, reads KAGVTQTPRYLIKTRGQQVTLSCSPISGHRSVSWYQQTPGQGLQFLFEYFSETQRNKGNFPGRFSGRQFSNSRSEMNVSTLELGDSALYLCASSLTGTANSPLHFGNGTRLTVT.

The V call is TRBV5-1, the J call TRBJ2-1; 10 bases align to TRBD1. Germline CDR1 reads SGHRS; CDR2 reads YFSETQ. The CDR3 length is 15 residues. The trim removed 4 bases at V and 4 bases at J, leaving 5 bases unmatched. The CDR3 sequence: CASSEGQGGYNEQFF. The CDR3 DNA is TGCGCCAGCAGCGAAGGACAGGGGGGGTACAATGAGCAGTTCTTC.

This clone was seen only a few times. The chain couples TRBV12-3 or TRBV12-4 to TRBJ1-2, with D maybe TRBD1 (5 bases). The CDR3 loop spans 13 amino acids. V was cut by 5 bases and J by 7 bases, with 14 bases left in between. The CDR3 protein is CASSHRRLGGYTF. The CDR3 nucleotides are TGTGCCAGCAGTCACAGGCGGTTGGGTGGCTACACCTTC.

This clone was counted a single time. The rearrangement joins TRBV11-2 to TRBJ1-1; D is unclear. The CDR3 sequence is 13 residues long. The germline V gene encodes CDR1 SGHAT and CDR2 FQNNGV. Trimming shortened V by 5 bases and J by 4 bases, and 11 bases separated the two germline ends. The CDR3 sequence: CASSISLSTEAFF. The CDR3 DNA sequence: TGTGCCAGCAGCATCTCCTTGAGCACTGAAGCTTTCTTT. The whole variable domain, remainder taken from reference TRBV11-2 and TRBJ1-1, is EAGVAQSPRYKIIEKRQSVAFWCNPISGHATLYWYQQILGQGPKLLIQFQNNGVVDDSQLPKDRFSAERLKGVDSTLKIQPAKLEDSAVYLCASSISLSTEAFFGQGTRLTVV.

This clone was found once. The chain links TRBV10-3 to TRBJ1-3; D might be TRBD1 (5 bases). Germline V gene data show CDR1 as ENHRY and CDR2 as SYGVKD. The CDR3 has 15 residues. V lost 0 bases and J 2 bases, leaving 8 bases between the germline ends. The CDR3 loop reads CAISESWGAGNTIYF. CDR3 DNA sequence: TGTGCCATCAGTGAGTCCTGGGGGGCTGGAAACACCATATATTTT.

This clone was observed a single time. The V gene is TRBV14, the J gene TRBJ2-3; 7 positions agree with TRBD2. The trim removed 4 bases at V and 2 bases at J, leaving 3 bases unmatched. This CDR3 contains 14 residues. Germline lookup yields CDR1 SGHDN and CDR2 FVKESK. CDR3 nucleotides: TGTGCCAGCAGCCCAGCGGGGTACACAGATACGCAGTATTTT. It codes for CASSPAGYTDTQYF. Complete variable domain (other parts from reference TRBV14 and TRBJ2-3): EAGVTQFPSHSVIEKGQTVTLRCDPISGHDNLYWYRRVMGKEIKFLLHFVKESKQDESGMPNNRFLAERTGGTYSTLKVQPAELEDSGVYFCASSPAGYTDTQYFGPGTRLTVL.

This clone has only a few counts. The chain has TRBV27 and TRBJ1-5; 8 bases line up with TRBD1. This CDR3 has 16 residues. Trimming took 3 bases from V and 2 from J; bases not matched to a gene: 6. Per the germline V gene, CDR1 is MNHEY and CDR2 is SMNVEV (reference sequence). The CDR3 bases are TGTGCCAGCAGTTTGCGGCAGGGGGCGGGCAATCAGCCCCAGCATTTT. The encoded protein is CASSLRQGAGNQPQHF.

The V and J genes are TRBV10-3 and TRBJ2-3; TRBD2 is a possible D gene (5 bases). The CDR3 runs to 12 residues. The germline V gene has CDR1 ENHRY and CDR2 SYGVKD. The V gene lost 6 bases and the J gene lost 5 bases, with 9 bases spanning the gap. The CDR3 DNA reads as TGTGCCATCAGCCCCCGGGAAGATACGCAGTATTTT. Translating gives CAISPREDTQYF.

The chain uses TRBV4-3 and TRBJ2-2; perhaps TRBD1 as D (6 bases). V lost 5 bases to trimming and J lost 4 bases, with 14 bases between them. The CDR3 covers 15 residues. The germline V gene encodes CDR1 LGHNA and CDR2 YSLEER. The CDR3 loop is CASSWSRQVTGELFF. CDR3 nucleotide sequence: TGCGCCAGCAGCTGGTCGCGACAGGTCACCGGGGAGCTGTTTTTT.

V and J are TRBV29-1 and TRBJ1-1, with D unresolved. The V gene's germline CDR1 is SQVTM and CDR2 ANQGSEA. The CDR3 loop spans 12 amino acids. Trimming removed 4 bases at V and 9 bases at J, with 15 bases between. The CDR3: CSVARGLGKAFF. DNA of the CDR3: TGCAGCGTTGCAAGAGGACTGGGGAAAGCTTTCTTT.

The gene calls are TRBV28 and TRBJ2-3; weak D call: TRBD2 (6 bases). CDR3 length: 14 residues. Germline-derived CDR1 and CDR2 are MDHEN and SYDVKM. Trimming took 7 bases from V and 2 from J, leaving 13 bases between them. CDR3 amino acids: CASNNRDSTDTQYF. Written as DNA, the CDR3 is TGTGCCAGCAATAACCGGGACTCCACAGATACGCAGTATTTT.

The chain employs TRBV7-2 and TRBJ1-5, with D hard to call. Trimming removed 5 bases from V and 7 bases from J, with 15 bases in between. The germline V gene encodes CDR1 SGHTA and CDR2 FQGNSA. This CDR3 contains 14 residues. Here the CDR3 reads CASSPGSTQQPQHF. The CDR3 nucleotides are TGTGCCAGCAGCCCCGGGAGTACCCAACAGCCCCAGCATTTT.

The gene calls are TRBV18 and TRBJ2-7; 7 bases line up with TRBD1. Germline V gene sequence: CDR1 KGHSH, CDR2 LQKENI. The CDR3 extends over 15 amino acids. J gave up 0 bases and V 2 bases, and 4 bases lay outside the gene matches. The CDR3 sequence is CASSPVGGISYEQYF. CDR3 sequence (DNA): TGTGCCAGCTCACCAGTAGGGGGCATCTCCTACGAGCAGTACTTC.

The rearrangement joins TRBV29-1 to TRBJ1-1; D perhaps matches TRBD1 (5 bases). The germline CDR1 and CDR2 sequences are SQVTM and ANQGSEA. The CDR3 runs 13 residues. V gave up 7 bases and J gave up 4 bases, with 16 bases separating them. The CDR3 sequence is CSACRQGGTEAFF. CDR3 sequence (DNA): TGCAGCGCCTGCCGGCAGGGAGGCACTGAAGCTTTCTTT. Drawing the rest from reference TRBV29-1 and TRBJ1-1, the complete variable domain is SAVISQKPSRDICQRGTSLTIQCQVDSQVTMMFWYRQQPGQSLTLIATANQGSEATYESGFVIDKFPISRPNLTFSTLTVSNMSPEDSSIYLCSACRQGGTEAFFGQGTRLTVV.

The gene calls are TRBV7-8 and TRBJ2-3, with a weak D call TRBD2 (5 bases). The germline V gene has CDR1 SGHVS and CDR2 FQNEAQ. Between the trimmed V and J ends, which lost 1 base and 0 bases, there was a span of 14 bases. The CDR3 contains 17 residues. CDR3 loop: CASSLEGGLYSTDTQYF. CDR3 nucleotides: TGTGCCAGCAGCTTAGAAGGCGGGCTTTATAGCACAGATACGCAGTATTTT.

This chain links TRBV7-2 with TRBJ2-1; no clear D. Germline V gives CDR1 SGHTA, CDR2 FQGNSA. With 1 base removed from V and 6 bases from J, the gap between germline ends came to 10 bases. There are 14 residues in the CDR3. CDR3 nucleotides: TGTGCCAGCAGCTTAGTTGTTGGCTCCAATGAGCAGTTCTTC. It specifies CASSLVVGSNEQFF.

Concerning this clone itself: Other nucleotide sequences from this sample produce the same CDR3. The CDR3 protein is CASSPPGLAEETQYF. CDR3 DNA sequence: TGTGCCAGCTCACCTCCGGGACTAGCGGAAGAGACCCAGTACTTC. The rearrangement links TRBV18 to TRBJ2-5; TRBD2 matches at 11 bases. This CDR3 contains 15 residues. The trim removed 3 bases at V and 3 bases at J, leaving 3 bases unmatched. Germline V gene lookup returns CDR1 KGHSH and CDR2 LQKENI.

The chain is built from TRBV28 and TRBJ1-4; the match to TRBD1 covers 10 bases. CDR1 MDHEN and CDR2 SYDVKM come from the germline V gene. The junction had 3 bases not matched to a gene; V was cut back by 1 base and J by 4 bases. The CDR3 covers 16 residues. The CDR3 DNA follows: TGTGCCAGCAGTTTATTGGGGACAGGGGATAATGAAAAACTGTTTTTT. This translates into CASSLLGTGDNEKLFF.

This chain links TRBV5-1 with TRBJ2-1; weak D call: TRBD2 (6 bases). CDR1 and CDR2 (germline): SGHRS, YFSETQ. V lost 4 bases and J lost 10, with 18 bases in between. This CDR3 contains 14 residues. CDR3 amino acids: CASSRGTDVGEQFF. The CDR3 DNA follows: TGCGCCAGCAGCCGCGGGACCGACGTGGGCGAGCAGTTCTTC.

The chain is built from TRBV12-3 or TRBV12-4 and TRBJ1-2; D might be TRBD1 (6 bases). V was cut by 5 bases and J by 5 bases, with 12 bases left in between. The CDR3 consists of 13 residues. The CDR3 coding sequence is TGTGCCAGCAGTGGGCAGGGGCGTTATGGCTACACCTTC. Protein sequence: CASSGQGRYGYTF.

The chain recombines TRBV18 with TRBJ1-1; 10 nucleotides align to TRBD1. The CDR3 has 17 residues. CDR1 is KGHSH, CDR2 LQKENI, per germline. The junction had 10 bases not matched to a gene; V was cut back by 3 bases and J by 3 bases. CDR3 coding DNA: TGTGCCAGCTCACCTCGATCGACAGGGGGCGGACACACTGAAGCTTTCTTT. Protein: CASSPRSTGGGHTEAFF.

This chain links TRBV29-1 with TRBJ2-5; TRBD1 is a possible D gene (6 bases). Germline V lookup: CDR1 SQVTM, CDR2 ANQGSEA. The CDR3 covers 11 residues. The ends were cut back, 6 bases at V and 6 bases at J, with 11 bases in the middle. The CDR3 DNA reads as TGCAGCGTCCGACAGGAACAGACCCAGTACTTC. This sequence encodes CSVRQEQTQYF. Drawing the rest from reference TRBV29-1 and TRBJ2-5, the complete variable domain is SAVISQKPSRDICQRGTSLTIQCQVDSQVTMMFWYRQQPGQSLTLIATANQGSEATYESGFVIDKFPISRPNLTFSTLTVSNMSPEDSSIYLCSVRQEQTQYFGPGTRLLVL.

The V call is TRBV13, the J call TRBJ1-6, with no clear D. Trimming shortened V by 5 bases and J by 5 bases, and 7 bases separated the two germline ends. The CDR3 runs to 13 residues. CDR1 is PRHDT and CDR2 is FYEKMQ in the germline V gene (reference sequence). The DNA of the CDR3 is TGTGCCAGCAGCACCTACGATAATTCACCCCTCCACTTT. This sequence encodes CASSTYDNSPLHF.